Listed below are T cell receptor beta chains from one sample, sequenced in a study of vaccination and CD4 T cells after COVID-19. These receptors are not linked to any known antigen. TCRdb used MiXCR to reprocess the PCR reads, holding one entry per CDR3 protein. The repertoire has approximately 17,000 distinct CDR3 sequences, approximately 31% of them found once; the top ten carry about 16%. The sample comprised cultured CD4+ T cells from blood. The receptor set was obtained from a human donor with COVID-19. Both conserved end residues are part of each CDR3. The D gene is left open where the match is weak. The listing skips clone size in some rows; elsewhere it reads once, few, many or a size class.

clone_size	j_call	d_call	v_call	cdr3_aa	cdr3_nt
few	TRBJ1-1	NA	TRBV6-1	CASFMNTEAFF	TGTGCCAGCTTTATGAACACTGAAGCTTTCTTT
NA	TRBJ2-3	NA	TRBV12-3/TRBV12-4	CASSRTGSHTTDTQYF	TGTGCCAGCAGCCGAACCGGGTCCCACACCACAGATACGCAGTATTTT
NA	TRBJ1-2	TRBD1	TRBV9	CASSVGQGGYGYTF	TGTGCCAGCAGCGTGGGACAGGGGGGCTATGGCTACACCTTC
NA	TRBJ2-3	TRBD2	TRBV19	CASTSGYTDTQYF	TGTGCTTCCACTAGCGGGTACACAGATACGCAGTATTTT
NA	TRBJ2-6	TRBD1	TRBV19	CASSIEQGGSGANVLTF	TGTGCCAGTAGTATCGAACAGGGGGGCTCTGGGGCCAACGTCCTGACTTTC
NA	TRBJ1-2	TRBD1	TRBV6-2/TRBV6-3	CASSPPWVLGQGPDYGYTF	TGTGCCAGCAGCCCCCCGTGGGTGTTAGGACAGGGGCCGGACTATGGCTACACCTTC
NA	TRBJ2-1	NA	TRBV30	CAWSVVFAWNSYNEQFF	TGTGCCTGGAGTGTCGTGTTCGCCTGGAACTCCTACAATGAGCAGTTCTTC
NA	TRBJ1-1	NA	TRBV28	CASSPGVGTRNTEAFF	TGTGCCAGCAGCCCGGGGGTAGGGACAAGAAACACTGAAGCTTTCTTT
NA	TRBJ2-3	NA	TRBV7-3	CASSLRPALSTDTQYF	TGTGCCAGCAGCTTAAGACCCGCACTTAGCACAGATACGCAGTATTTT
NA	TRBJ1-6	TRBD1	TRBV20-1	CSAAGTVNSPLHF	TGCAGTGCTGCCGGGACAGTAAATTCACCCCTCCACTTT
few	TRBJ2-3	TRBD2	TRBV28	CASSSAFRLAGDTDTQYF	TGTGCCAGCAGTTCCGCCTTCCGACTAGCGGGGGACACAGATACGCAGTATTTT
medium-sized	TRBJ1-2	NA	TRBV6-1	CASSENPTNYGYTF	TGTGCCAGCAGTGAAAACCCGACTAACTATGGCTACACCTTC
NA	TRBJ2-3	NA	TRBV5-4	CASSLRGPSGDTQYF	TGTGCCAGCAGCCTAAGGGGTCCCTCGGGAGATACGCAGTATTTT
NA	TRBJ1-4	TRBD1	TRBV14	CASSQDRAAFGKLFF	TGTGCCAGCAGCCAGGACAGGGCCGCATTTGGAAAACTGTTTTTT
NA	TRBJ1-5	NA	TRBV7-6	CASSSPNQPQHF	TGTGCCAGCAGCTCTCCTAATCAGCCCCAGCATTTT
few	TRBJ1-4	NA	TRBV11-3	CASSQGRTEKLFF	TGTGCCAGCAGCCAAGGACGGACCGAAAAACTGTTTTTT
NA	TRBJ1-1	TRBD1	TRBV5-1	CASSPGQGITNTEAFF	TGCGCCAGCAGCCCGGGACAGGGGATTACGAACACTGAAGCTTTCTTT
NA	TRBJ1-3	TRBD1	TRBV27	CASSRQGVSGNTIYF	TGTGCCAGCAGTAGACAGGGGGTCTCTGGAAACACCATATATTTT
NA	TRBJ1-1	NA	TRBV6-4	CASSEGGNTEAFF	TGTGCCAGCAGTGAGGGGGGGAACACTGAAGCTTTCTTT
NA	TRBJ2-2	TRBD2	TRBV6-1	CASRATSGGTGELFF	TGTGCCAGCAGAGCCACTAGCGGGGGTACCGGGGAGCTGTTTTTT
NA	TRBJ2-1	TRBD2	TRBV7-2	CASSSAQTSGGYNEQFF	TGTGCCAGCAGCTCCGCCCAGACTAGCGGGGGCTACAATGAGCAGTTCTTC
NA	TRBJ2-7	TRBD1	TRBV19	CASSIEQGKEQYF	TGTGCCAGTAGTATAGAACAGGGGAAAGAGCAGTACTTC
NA	TRBJ1-1	NA	TRBV20-1	CSATKNTEAFF	TGCAGTGCTACGAAGAACACTGAAGCTTTCTTT
few	TRBJ2-7	NA	TRBV6-1	CASSEAFGRPYEQYF	TGTGCCAGCAGTGAAGCATTTGGCAGACCCTACGAGCAGTACTTC
few	TRBJ2-1	NA	TRBV6-1	CASSEVWNEQFF	TGTGCCAGCAGTGAAGTTTGGAATGAGCAGTTCTTC
medium-sized	TRBJ1-5	TRBD1	TRBV2	CASTTGNQPQHF	TGTGCCAGCACGACAGGGAATCAGCCCCAGCATTTT
few	TRBJ1-1	NA	TRBV7-2	CASSLNGNEAFF	TGTGCCAGCAGCTTAAATGGGAATGAAGCTTTCTTT
few	TRBJ1-1	NA	TRBV15	CATSRDRVNTEAFF	TGTGCCACCAGCAGAGACCGAGTGAACACTGAAGCTTTCTTT
few	TRBJ1-2	NA	TRBV20-1	CSARNAGRRANYGYTF	TGCAGTGCTAGAAATGCGGGACGGAGAGCTAACTATGGCTACACCTTC
NA	TRBJ1-2	NA	TRBV10-3	CAISESAGANYGYTF	TGTGCCATCAGTGAGTCAGCGGGGGCTAACTATGGCTACACCTTC
NA	TRBJ1-2	NA	TRBV5-1	CASSQDSVNYGYTF	TGCGCCAGCAGCCAGGACAGCGTTAACTATGGCTACACCTTC
few	TRBJ1-2	TRBD1	TRBV6-1	CATTQDRGKEGGYTF	TGTGCCACCACCCAAGACAGGGGGAAGGAGGGTGGCTACACCTTC
NA	TRBJ2-3	NA	TRBV20-1	CSAIKTGPDTQYF	TGCAGTGCTATAAAGACTGGCCCAGATACGCAGTATTTT
few	TRBJ2-7	TRBD2	TRBV2	CASGLAGQYF	TGTGCCAGCGGACTAGCGGGGCAGTACTTC
NA	TRBJ1-2	NA	TRBV5-8	CASSLEGRRYGYTF	TGTGCCAGCAGCTTGGAAGGACGGCGCTATGGCTACACCTTC
NA	TRBJ2-1	TRBD1	TRBV7-8	CDSSWGQGITYNEQFF	TGTGACAGCAGCTGGGGACAGGGGATCACCTACAATGAGCAGTTCTTC
NA	TRBJ2-7	NA	TRBV7-9	CASSLFSGFSSYEQYF	TGTGCCAGCAGCTTATTTTCAGGCTTTTCGTCCTACGAGCAGTACTTC
NA	TRBJ2-4	NA	TRBV7-2	CASSLVVGSPKNIQYF	TGTGCCAGCAGCTTAGTCGTAGGGTCCCCCAAAAACATTCAGTACTTC
NA	TRBJ1-2	NA	TRBV2	CASSETNRFRDYGYTF	TGTGCCAGCAGTGAAACAAACAGGTTTCGAGACTATGGCTACACCTTC
NA	TRBJ2-2	NA	TRBV6-4	CASSPGETGELFF	TGTGCCAGCAGTCCCGGCGAAACCGGGGAGCTGTTTTTT
few	TRBJ1-4	NA	TRBV15	CATSRDRLRREKLFF	TGTGCCACCAGCAGAGATCGCCTCCGGAGGGAAAAACTGTTTTTT
few	TRBJ1-3	NA	TRBV6-1	CASSERERGNTIYF	TGTGCCAGCAGTGAAAGGGAAAGAGGAAACACCATATATTTT
NA	TRBJ2-1	NA	TRBV30	CAWSQDSISYNEQFF	TGTGCCTGGAGCCAGGACTCAATCTCCTACAATGAGCAGTTCTTC